The clone carrying this T cell receptor beta chain was counted a few times. The antigen is not known. Whole-study findings and limits: The TCR gene usage of tumor memory CD4+ T cells clustered together with blood and lymph node memory CD4+ cells and with lymph node naive CD4+ cells.

With 6 bases removed from V and 0 bases from J, the gap between germline ends came to 11 bases. The CDR3 is 14 residues long. In germline, CDR1 is MNHEY, CDR2 SMNVEV (reference sequence). After constant-region reverse-primer amplification, full-length variable regions underwent semi-nested PCR with Nested Universal Primer A. TCRdb ran MiXCR on the 5' RACE reads and lists one entry per CDR3 protein. The profile covers under 35,000 distinct CDR3 sequences, with about a quarter appearing a single time and roughly 4% taken by the ten largest. Sequencing was done on a sample of naive CD4+ T cells sorted from a lymph node. Subset given: naive CD4+ T cells, CD4+CD45RA+CD25-. This sequence was found in a female donor with breast cancer. The rearrangement links TRBV27 to TRBJ1-1; unclear D gene. CDR3 nucleotide sequence: TGTGCCAGCAGCCACGGTAGCATGAACACTGAAGCTTTCTTT. Translating it yields CASSHGSMNTEAFF.